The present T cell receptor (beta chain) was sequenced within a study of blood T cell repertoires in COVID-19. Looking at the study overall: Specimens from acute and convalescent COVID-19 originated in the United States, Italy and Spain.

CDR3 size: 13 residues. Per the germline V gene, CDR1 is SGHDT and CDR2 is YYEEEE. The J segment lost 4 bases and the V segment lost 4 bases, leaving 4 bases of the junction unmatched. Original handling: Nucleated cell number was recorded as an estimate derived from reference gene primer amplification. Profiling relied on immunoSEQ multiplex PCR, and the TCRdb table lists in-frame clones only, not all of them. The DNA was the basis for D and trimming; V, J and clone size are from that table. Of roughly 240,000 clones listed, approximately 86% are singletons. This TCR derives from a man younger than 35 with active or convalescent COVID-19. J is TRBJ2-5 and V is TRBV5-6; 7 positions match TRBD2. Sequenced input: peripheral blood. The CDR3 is CASSGAGLETQYF. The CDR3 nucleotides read TGTGCCAGCAGCGGAGCGGGATTAGAGACCCAGTACTTC.